This entry is about one T cell receptor beta chain. These data originate in a study of blood T cell repertoires in COVID-19. On the study more broadly: Acute-phase and convalescent COVID-19 samples originated in the United States, Italy and Spain. PBMCs, B-cell-depleted T cells, or T cells were the source of the cDNA or gDNA that made up the material.

Authors' processing steps: Estimation of nucleated cell counts was performed using reference gene primer amplification. Profiling relied on immunoSEQ multiplex PCR, and the TCRdb table lists in-frame clones only, not all of them. Clonal size and the V and J genes are those of that table, whereas D and trimming came from the DNA. The table has some 60,000 clones, around nine tenths seen once; the top ten hold 5.5% to 6.5%. Germline assignment: CDR1 LGHNT and CDR2 FRNRAP. J lost 3 bases, V lost 6 bases, and 5 bases had no gene match. This CDR3 comprises 16 residues. This sequence was found in a human donor in a cohort sampled during active COVID-19. This chain links TRBV12-5 with TRBJ2-7; 16 bases line up with TRBD2. The source material was peripheral blood. In DNA form, the CDR3 reads TGTGCTAGTGGGGGGACTAGCGGGAGGGCAGGCTACGAGCAGTACTTC. It specifies CASGGTSGRAGYEQYF.